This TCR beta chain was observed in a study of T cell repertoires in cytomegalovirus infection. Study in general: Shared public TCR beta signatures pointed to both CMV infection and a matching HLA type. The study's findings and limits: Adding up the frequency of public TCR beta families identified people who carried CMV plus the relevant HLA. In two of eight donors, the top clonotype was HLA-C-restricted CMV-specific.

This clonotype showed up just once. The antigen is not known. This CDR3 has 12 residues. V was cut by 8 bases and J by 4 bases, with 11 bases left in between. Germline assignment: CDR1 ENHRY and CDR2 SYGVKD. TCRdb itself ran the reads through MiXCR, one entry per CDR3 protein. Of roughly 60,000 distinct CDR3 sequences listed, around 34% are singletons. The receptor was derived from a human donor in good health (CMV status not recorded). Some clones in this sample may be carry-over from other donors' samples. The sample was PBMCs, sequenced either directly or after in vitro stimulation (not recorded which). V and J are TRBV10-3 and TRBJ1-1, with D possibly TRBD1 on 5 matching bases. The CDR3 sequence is CAIGGLVTEAFF. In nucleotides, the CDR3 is TGTGCCATCGGGGGTCTCGTCACTGAAGCTTTCTTT.